Included here is one TCR beta chain sequence, with context. The data derive from a study of blood T cell repertoires in COVID-19. The CDR3 is made up of 14 amino acids. Trimming took 6 bases from V and 7 from J; bases not matched to a gene: 7. CDR1 and CDR2 (germline): MGHRA, YSYEKL. Here immunoSEQ multiplex PCR was the method, and the copy in TCRdb shows in-frame clones only, minus some. The table includes 300,000 to 450,000 clones, 75% to 90% detected once. The V and J genes are TRBV4-1 and TRBJ1-5, with TRBD1 identical over 9 bases. Sequenced input: peripheral blood. The TCR sequence derives from a woman between 18 and 29 years old with acute or convalescent COVID-19. The DNA for the CDR3 is TGCGCCAGCAGGCTGACAGGGGGAGACCAGCCCCAGCATTTT. Protein: CASRLTGGDQPQHF.